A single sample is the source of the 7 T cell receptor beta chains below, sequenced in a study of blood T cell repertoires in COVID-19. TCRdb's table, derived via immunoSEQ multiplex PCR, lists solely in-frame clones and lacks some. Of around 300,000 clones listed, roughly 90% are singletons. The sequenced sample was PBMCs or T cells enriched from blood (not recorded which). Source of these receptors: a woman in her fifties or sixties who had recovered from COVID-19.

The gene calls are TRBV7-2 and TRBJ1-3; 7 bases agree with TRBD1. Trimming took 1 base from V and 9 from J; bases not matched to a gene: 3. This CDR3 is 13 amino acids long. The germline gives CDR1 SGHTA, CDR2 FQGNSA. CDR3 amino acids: CASSLEGGGTIYF. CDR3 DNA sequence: TGTGCCAGCAGCTTAGAAGGGGGCGGCACCATATATTTT.

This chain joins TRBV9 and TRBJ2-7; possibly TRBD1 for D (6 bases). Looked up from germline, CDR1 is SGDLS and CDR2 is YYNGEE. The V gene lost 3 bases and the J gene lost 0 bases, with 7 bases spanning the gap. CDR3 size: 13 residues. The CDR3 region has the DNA TGTGCCAGCAGCGGGGACAACTCCTACGAGCAGTACTTC. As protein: CASSGDNSYEQYF.

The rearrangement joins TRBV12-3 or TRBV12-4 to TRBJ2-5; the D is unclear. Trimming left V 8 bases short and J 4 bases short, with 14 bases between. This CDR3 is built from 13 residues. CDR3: CASWRTIGETQYF. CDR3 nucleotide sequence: TGTGCCAGCTGGAGAACAATTGGAGAGACCCAGTACTTC.

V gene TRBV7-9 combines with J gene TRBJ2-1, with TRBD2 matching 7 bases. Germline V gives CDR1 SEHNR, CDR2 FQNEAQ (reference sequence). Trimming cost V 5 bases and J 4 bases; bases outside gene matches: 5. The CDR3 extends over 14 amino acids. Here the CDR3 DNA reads TGTGCCAGCAGCATACTAGCGTTATACAATGAGCAGTTCTTC. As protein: CASSILALYNEQFF.

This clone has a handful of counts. CDR3 residues: CASSLRGNQPQHF. CDR3 in DNA: TGTGCCAGCAGCTTAAGGGGTAATCAGCCCCAGCATTTT. The chain links TRBV13 to TRBJ1-5, with D maybe TRBD1 (5 bases). Trimming left V 2 bases short and J 4 bases short, with 6 bases between. This CDR3 region has 13 residues. Germline-derived CDR1 and CDR2 are PRHDT and FYEKMQ (reference sequence). Full variable domain (outside the CDR3, taken from reference TRBV13 and TRBJ1-5): AAGVIQSPRHLIKEKRETATLKCYPIPRHDTVYWYQQGPGQDPQFLISFYEKMQSDKGSIPDRFSAQQFSDYHSELNMSSLELGDSALYFCASSLRGNQPQHFGDGTRLSIL.

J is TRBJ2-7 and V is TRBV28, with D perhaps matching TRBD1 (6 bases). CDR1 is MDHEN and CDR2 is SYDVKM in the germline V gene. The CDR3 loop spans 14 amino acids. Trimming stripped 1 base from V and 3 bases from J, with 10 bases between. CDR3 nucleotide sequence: TGTGCCAGCAGTTTATTGGGGGCCCACTACGAGCAGTACTTC. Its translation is CASSLLGAHYEQYF.

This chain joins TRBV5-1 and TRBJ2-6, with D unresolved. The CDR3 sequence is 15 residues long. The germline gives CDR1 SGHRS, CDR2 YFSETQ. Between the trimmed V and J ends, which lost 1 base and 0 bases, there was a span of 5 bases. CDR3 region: CASSLFSSGANVLTF. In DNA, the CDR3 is TGCGCCAGCAGCTTGTTCAGCTCTGGGGCCAACGTCCTGACTTTC.